This T cell receptor (beta chain) was documented in a study of blood T cell repertoires in COVID-19. About the research overall: The samples span acute and convalescent COVID-19 from the United States, Italy and Spain. Sample material is recorded as cDNA or gDNA derived from T cells, B-cell-depleted T cells, or PBMCs.

Germline V CDR1 and CDR2: SGHRS, YFSETQ. V lost 0 bases and J lost 4; bases outside the gene matches: 7. The CDR3 spans 16 residues. Per the study methods: Amplification with reference gene primers provided the estimates of nucleated cell counts. Produced via immunoSEQ multiplex PCR; TCRdb's table is partial and in-frame only. For V, J and clone size, that table is used; D and trimming come from the DNA. The sample has some 57,000 clones, almost 90% seen once. The TCR was taken from a man aged 60 to 69 with active COVID-19. The sequenced sample was peripheral blood. This chain connects TRBV5-1 to TRBJ2-1, with 7 bases matching TRBD2. The CDR3 DNA reads TGCGCCAGCAGCTTGGTAGAGGGGAGGGAATACAATGAGCAGTTCTTC. It yields the protein CASSLVEGREYNEQFF.